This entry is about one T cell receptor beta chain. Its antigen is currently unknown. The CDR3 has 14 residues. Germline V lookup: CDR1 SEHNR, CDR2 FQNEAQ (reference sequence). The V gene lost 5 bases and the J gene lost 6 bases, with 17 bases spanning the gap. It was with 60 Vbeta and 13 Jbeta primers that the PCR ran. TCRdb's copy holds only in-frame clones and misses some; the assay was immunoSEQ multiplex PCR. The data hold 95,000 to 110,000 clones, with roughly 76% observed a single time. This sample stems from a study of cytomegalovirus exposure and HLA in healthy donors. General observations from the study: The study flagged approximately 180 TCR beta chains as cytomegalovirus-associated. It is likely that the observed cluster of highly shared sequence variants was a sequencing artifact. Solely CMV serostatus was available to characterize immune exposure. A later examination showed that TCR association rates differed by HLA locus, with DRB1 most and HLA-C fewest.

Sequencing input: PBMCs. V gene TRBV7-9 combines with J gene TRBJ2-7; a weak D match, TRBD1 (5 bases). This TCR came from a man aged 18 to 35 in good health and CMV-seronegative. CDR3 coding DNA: TGTGCCAGCAGCCCCCCTTTTTTTAGGGGCGAGCAGTACTTC. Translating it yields CASSPPFFRGEQYF.